A selection of T cell receptor beta chains follows, all from one sample in a study of tumour-infiltrating T cells in Burkitt lymphoma. TCRdb keeps only in-frame clones here, not all; method: immunoSEQ multiplex PCR. The sample lists approximately 2,600 clones; roughly three quarters were seen once. Sequencing was done on a sample of tumor tissue. These receptors all come from a human donor with diffuse large B-cell lymphoma. CDR3s include the opening cysteine and the closing phenylalanine or tryptophan.

v_gene,j_gene,CDR3aa
TRBV4-3,TRBJ2-1,CASSRVWDSPRNEQFF
TRBV10-3,TRBJ2-3,CAISEASGFSHTQYF
TRBV7-6,TRBJ2-1,CASSHSGDYNEQFF
TRBV5-1,TRBJ2-7,CASRGGDYEQYF
TRBV6-5,TRBJ2-5,CASSSFRGIKETQYF
TRBV18,TRBJ2-3,CASSPGQGGATDTQYF
TRBV6-6,TRBJ1-4,CANSPRQAGTEKLFF
TRBV2,TRBJ2-7,CASRDYGSGSYEQYF
TRBV7-4,TRBJ2-5,CASSLGWAGVGSWEETQYF
TRBV11-1,TRBJ2-4,CASSLRAGGGSKNIQYF
TRBV7-9,TRBJ1-2,CASSLKSGNYGYTF
TRBV7-8,TRBJ2-1,CASSLRGAGSSYNEQFF
TRBV18,TRBJ1-1,CASSPGTGGMAEAFF
TRBV5-1,TRBJ2-5,CASSAAETQYF
TRBV6-4,TRBJ2-2,CASRRDPNTGELFF
TRBV7-9,TRBJ2-7,CASSLEPASEQYF
TRBV7-6,TRBJ2-1,CASSLERRGNEQFF
TRBV28,TRBJ1-1,CASSLRGGSTEAFF
TRBV6-1,TRBJ2-2,CASSSIGGTGELLF
TRBV4-1,TRBJ2-7,CASSQEGAGSSSYEQYF
TRBV9,TRBJ2-1,CASSEGAGTNSYNEQFF
TRBV29-1,TRBJ2-7,CSVESIGATYEQYF
TRBV9,TRBJ1-1,CASSPQPGDEAFF
TRBV29-1,TRBJ1-5,CSVRTGGNQPQHF
TRBV6-1,TRBJ1-3,CASYYNQASGNTIYF
TRBV5-5,TRBJ2-7,CASSLDQGYYEQYF
TRBV14,TRBJ1-4,CASSQGLFIGNAGKLFF
TRBV29-1,TRBJ2-1,CSVDGVWANEQFF
TRBV5-5,TRBJ2-1,CASSRPLGTGFNEQFF
TRBV9,TRBJ2-3,CASSVEGIPTDTQYF
TRBV2,TRBJ1-5,CASGPTADNQPQHF
TRBV6-5,TRBJ1-3,CASSYDSSGNTIYF
TRBV7-9,TRBJ2-1,CASSPPGLAGYDEQFF
TRBV30,TRBJ1-4,CAWSTTQGLPNEKLFF
TRBV5-5,TRBJ2-6,CASSLVWSGANVLTF
TRBV5-1,TRBJ1-1,CASKIGQVLTEAFF
TRBV9,TRBJ1-4,CASSSPDGATNEKLFF
TRBV4-2,TRBJ2-3,CASSQTRTDPDTQYF
TRBV4-1,TRBJ2-7,CASSQPTSGGSSYEQYF